The 17 T cell receptor beta chains below all came from one sample that was sequenced in a study of PD-L1 blockade in urothelial cancer. Noted time point: pretreatment peripheral blood. Only in-frame clones appear in the TCRdb table, and some are missing; sequencing was by immunoSEQ multiplex PCR. The top ten clones hold approximately 2% of a sample with approximately 94,000 clones, around 87% of them seen once. Sequences were derived from PBMCs, sampled around atezolizumab (anti-PD-L1) treatment. The receptors derive from a man aged 60-69 years with urothelial cancer.

V usage is TRBV10-3 and J usage is TRBJ1-1, with 9 nucleotides matching TRBD1. This CDR3 has 14 residues. J lost 6 bases, V lost 3 bases, and 5 bases had no gene match. The germline V gene has CDR1 ENHRY and CDR2 SYGVKD. The CDR3, as DNA: TGTGCCATCAGTGACTCACAGGGGGCCTCTGAAGCTTTCTTT. Its protein is CAISDSQGASEAFF.

V gene TRBV2 combines with J gene TRBJ2-7; TRBD1 matches at 10 bases. This CDR3 is 14 amino acids long. After removal of 7 bases from V and 5 bases from J, the junction contained 8 bases not matched to a gene. Germline CDR1 is SNHLY and CDR2 is FYNNEI. The CDR3 here is CASNRQGAWDEQYF. In DNA form, the CDR3 reads TGTGCCAGCAATCGACAGGGGGCTTGGGACGAGCAGTACTTC.

V is TRBV10-3 and J is TRBJ1-5; no clear D gene. Looked up from germline, CDR1 is ENHRY and CDR2 is SYGVKD. The CDR3 covers 14 residues. V gave up 6 bases and J gave up 3 bases, with 12 bases separating them. CDR3 residues: CAISREDANQPQHF. CDR3 in DNA: TGTGCCATCAGCCGGGAAGACGCCAATCAGCCCCAGCATTTT.

The V gene is TRBV4-2, the J gene TRBJ2-3; 7 bases are a match to TRBD1. This CDR3 region has 15 residues. With 5 bases clipped from V and 0 bases from J, the junction kept 5 bases outside the gene matches. Germline CDR1 LGHNA, CDR2 YNFKEQ. CDR3 loop: CASSRQGPSTDTQYF. DNA of the CDR3: TGTGCCAGCAGCAGACAGGGCCCCAGCACAGATACGCAGTATTTT.

The chain is built from TRBV5-1 and TRBJ2-1; 14 bases agree with TRBD2. J was trimmed by 8 bases and V by 4 bases; bases with no gene match: 11. Germline V gene data show CDR1 as SGHRS and CDR2 as YFSETQ. CDR3 size: 17 residues. The CDR3 reads CASSPRLAGGPVHEQFF. CDR3 coding DNA: TGCGCCAGCAGCCCTAGACTAGCGGGAGGGCCCGTGCATGAGCAGTTCTTC.

CDR3 loop: CASSRLSNGGADEQYF. The DNA of the CDR3 is TGTGCCAGCAGTCGGCTAAGTAATGGGGGCGCGGACGAGCAGTACTTC. This chain connects TRBV25-1 to TRBJ2-7, with D maybe TRBD1 (6 bases). V was shortened by 5 bases and J by 5 bases, with 22 bases between the two germline ends. The length of the CDR3 is 16 residues. Looked up from germline, CDR1 is MGHDK and CDR2 is SYGVNS.

This clone was seen a handful of times. The V call is TRBV15, the J call TRBJ2-7, with 10 positions matching TRBD2. Germline-derived CDR1 and CDR2 are LNHNV and YYDKDF (reference sequence). Trimming removed 0 bases from V and 2 bases from J; junction bases left unmatched: 1. There are 15 residues in the CDR3. CDR3 in DNA: TGTGCCACCAGCAGAGATCTAGCGGGGGCCTACGAGCAGTACTTC. This encodes CATSRDLAGAYEQYF.

V gene TRBV28 combines with J gene TRBJ1-5; 10 nucleotides line up with TRBD1. Germline lookup yields CDR1 MDHEN and CDR2 SYDVKM. The V and J ends lost 6 bases and 6 bases, in that order; junction bases with no gene match: 8. The CDR3 loop spans 15 amino acids. CDR3 coding DNA: TGTGCCAGCAGCCGACCCGACAGGGGGCGTCAGCCCCAGCATTTT. Translation gives CASSRPDRGRQPQHF.

The chain employs TRBV9 and TRBJ1-3, with a possible D match to TRBD1 (5 bases). Between the trimmed V and J ends, which lost 2 bases and 4 bases, there was a span of 10 bases. The CDR3 covers 14 residues. The germline V gene has CDR1 SGDLS and CDR2 YYNGEE. The DNA of the CDR3 is TGTGCCAGCAGCGTCCCGGACACCGGAAACACCATATATTTT. Protein: CASSVPDTGNTIYF.

This clone showed up just once. V usage is TRBV5-4 and J usage is TRBJ2-7, with 11 bases matching TRBD2. Germline V gives CDR1 SGHNT, CDR2 YYREEE (reference sequence). With V trimmed by 4 bases and J by 9 bases, 12 bases remained unmatched. CDR3 length: 15 amino acids. The CDR3 nucleotides are TGTGCCAGCAGCGCGCCGGGACTAGCGGACGGGGGGCAGTACTTC. This codes for CASSAPGLADGGQYF.

V and J are TRBV7-2 and TRBJ2-6; D possibly corresponds to TRBD2 (7 bases). V lost 0 bases and J lost 0, with 12 bases in between. There are 18 residues in the CDR3. From germline, CDR1 is SGHTA and CDR2 FQGNSA. CDR3 protein: CASSLAGGGLSGANVLTF. The DNA of the CDR3 is TGTGCCAGCAGCTTAGCGGGGGGGGGCCTCTCTGGGGCCAACGTCCTGACTTTC.

The genes are TRBV9 and TRBJ2-2; perhaps TRBD2 as D (6 bases). V was trimmed by 4 bases and J by 0 bases, leaving 10 bases between them. The CDR3 runs 15 residues. The germline V gene has CDR1 SGDLS and CDR2 YYNGEE. The CDR3, as DNA: TGTGCCAGCAGCCGCGGGAACGCGAACACCGGGGAGCTGTTTTTT. Protein sequence: CASSRGNANTGELFF.

The chain joins TRBV5-1 to TRBJ1-2; D possibly corresponds to TRBD1 (6 bases). V lost 3 bases to trimming and J lost 6 bases, with 15 bases between them. The CDR3 runs to 14 residues. CDR1 SGHRS and CDR2 YFSETQ come from the germline V gene. The CDR3 region has the DNA TGCGCCAGCAGCTCGGACCTCAGGGGCGATGGCTACACCTTC. This codes for CASSSDLRGDGYTF.

This rearrangement joins TRBV7-6 to TRBJ1-5, with TRBD1 identical over 9 bases. Per the germline V gene, CDR1 is SGHVS and CDR2 is FNYEAQ. V lost 2 bases, J lost 4 bases, and 6 bases stayed unmatched. This CDR3 comprises 16 residues. The CDR3 nucleotides read TGTGCCAGCAGCTTACGCCGGACAGGGGAGAATCAGCCCCAGCATTTT. Translated: CASSLRRTGENQPQHF.

V and J are TRBV19 and TRBJ2-1; 13 positions match TRBD2. Looked up from germline, CDR1 is LNHDA and CDR2 is SQIVND (reference sequence). The CDR3 is made up of 17 amino acids. With V trimmed by 4 bases and J by 2 bases, 5 bases remained unmatched. The CDR3 DNA follows: TGTGCCAGTAGTACCCGGACTAGCGGGAGAGCCTACAATGAGCAGTTCTTC. The encoded protein is CASSTRTSGRAYNEQFF.

The chain recombines TRBV2 with TRBJ2-2; 9 bases map to TRBD2. With V trimmed by 5 bases and J by 2 bases, 3 bases remained unmatched. Germline V CDR1 and CDR2: SNHLY, FYNNEI. This CDR3 contains 15 residues. The chain's CDR3 is CASSRLAVNTGELFF. The CDR3 DNA reads as TGTGCCAGCAGTCGACTAGCGGTTAACACCGGGGAGCTGTTTTTT.

The gene calls are TRBV15 and TRBJ1-5; tentatively, D is TRBD1 (6 bases). The CDR3 contains 16 residues. Germline lookup yields CDR1 LNHNV and CDR2 YYDKDF (reference sequence). V was shortened by 0 bases and J by 4 bases, with 13 bases between the two germline ends. The CDR3 is CATSRDPTGYNQPQHF. The CDR3 bases are TGTGCCACCAGCAGAGATCCGACAGGCTATAATCAGCCCCAGCATTTT.